The sequence of this TCR beta chain was determined in a study of blood T cell repertoires in COVID-19. TCRdb's copy holds only in-frame clones and misses some; the assay was immunoSEQ multiplex PCR. The sample consists of around 240,000 clones, 82% of them appearing once. This clone occurred a few times. The V gene's germline CDR1 is LNHDA and CDR2 SQIVND (reference sequence). This CDR3 contains 15 residues. Trimming cost V 5 bases and J 4 bases, with 17 bases left between them. The receptor was derived from an elderly woman with acute or convalescent COVID-19. The sequenced material came from peripheral blood. V gene TRBV19 combines with J gene TRBJ1-2; D might be TRBD1 (6 bases). In DNA, the CDR3 is TGTGCCAGTAGTCCACCGACAGGAGGACTCTATGGCTACACCTTC. This gives the protein CASSPPTGGLYGYTF.